The clone carrying this TCR beta chain was observed a few times. As processed by the authors: How many nucleated cells were present was estimated from reference gene primer amplification. Clones were sequenced by immunoSEQ multiplex PCR, and TCRdb holds only the in-frame ones, with some missing. V and J calls and clone size are those listed in that table; D and trimming were worked out from the DNA. The sample consists of under 80,000 clones, around 80% of them appearing once. This specimen comes from a study of blood T cell repertoires in COVID-19. V gave up 5 bases and J gave up 1 base, with 15 bases separating them. Germline-derived CDR1 and CDR2 are SGHVS and FNYEAQ. This CDR3 spans 16 amino acids.

This receptor was taken from a human donor in a cohort sampled during active COVID-19. The genes are TRBV7-6 and TRBJ1-3; D ambiguous. Sequencing was done on a sample of peripheral blood. The CDR3: CASSADSVQSGNTIYF. CDR3 nucleotides: TGTGCCAGCAGCGCGGACTCCGTCCAGTCTGGAAACACCATATATTTT.